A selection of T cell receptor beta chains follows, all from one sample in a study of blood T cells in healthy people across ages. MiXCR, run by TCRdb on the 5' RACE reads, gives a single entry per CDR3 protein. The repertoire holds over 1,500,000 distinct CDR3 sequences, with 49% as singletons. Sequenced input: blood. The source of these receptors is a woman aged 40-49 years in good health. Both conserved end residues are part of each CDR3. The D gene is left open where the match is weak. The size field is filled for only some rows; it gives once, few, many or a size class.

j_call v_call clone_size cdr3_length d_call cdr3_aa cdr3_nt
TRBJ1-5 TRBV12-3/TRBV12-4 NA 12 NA CASSLLAQPQHF TGTGCCAGCAGTTTGTTGGCTCAGCCCCAGCATTTT
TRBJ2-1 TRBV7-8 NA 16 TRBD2 CASSFGLAGGDDEQFF TGTGCCAGCAGCTTCGGACTAGCGGGGGGAGACGATGAGCAGTTCTTC
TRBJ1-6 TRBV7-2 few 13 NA CASSSPSNSPLHF TGTGCCAGCAGCTCCCCAAGTAATTCACCCCTCCACTTT
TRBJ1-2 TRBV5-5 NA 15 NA CASSLGELRNYGYTF TGTGCCAGCAGCTTGGGAGAGCTCAGGAACTATGGCTACACCTTC
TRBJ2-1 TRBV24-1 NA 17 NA CATSDLPPRALYNEQFF TGTGCCACCAGTGATTTGCCCCCCAGGGCCCTCTACAATGAGCAGTTCTTC
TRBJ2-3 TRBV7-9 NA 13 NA CASSSGGDDTQYF TGTGCCAGCAGCTCCGGGGGTGATGATACGCAGTATTTT
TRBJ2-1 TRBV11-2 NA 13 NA CASSKLDYNEQFF TGTGCCAGCAGCAAACTAGACTACAATGAGCAGTTCTTC
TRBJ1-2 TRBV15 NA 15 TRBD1 CATSRVVQGGYGYTF TGTGCCACCAGCAGAGTAGTACAGGGGGGGTATGGCTACACCTTC
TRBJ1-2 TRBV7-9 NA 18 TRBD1 CASSPPTGIYQTNYGYTF TGTGCCAGCAGCCCCCCGACAGGGATTTACCAGACTAACTATGGCTACACCTTC
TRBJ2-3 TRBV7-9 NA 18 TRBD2 CASSHPGLAGGSTDTQYF TGTGCCAGCAGCCACCCGGGACTAGCGGGGGGAAGCACAGATACGCAGTATTTT
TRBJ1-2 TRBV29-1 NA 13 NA CSVGKPRSYGYTF TGCAGCGTTGGGAAACCCCGCAGCTATGGCTACACCTTC
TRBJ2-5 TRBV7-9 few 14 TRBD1 CASRLGDRGETQYF TGTGCCAGCAGGTTAGGGGACAGGGGTGAGACCCAGTACTTC
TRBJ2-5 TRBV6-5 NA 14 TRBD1 CATRDRRNQETQYF TGTGCCACCAGGGACAGACGAAATCAAGAGACCCAGTACTTC
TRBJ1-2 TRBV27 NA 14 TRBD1 CASSVKGGAYGYTF TGTGCCAGCAGTGTTAAAGGGGGCGCTTATGGCTACACCTTC
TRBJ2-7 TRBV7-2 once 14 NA CASRGTGGACEQYF TGTGCCAGCAGGGGTACTGGCGGGGCCTGCGAGCAGTACTTC
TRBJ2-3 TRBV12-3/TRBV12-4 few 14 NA CASSQLETSDTQYF TGTGCCAGCAGCCAACTAGAAACCTCAGATACGCAGTATTTT
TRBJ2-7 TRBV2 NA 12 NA CATKRSGYEQYF TGTGCCACCAAGAGGTCGGGCTACGAGCAGTACTTC
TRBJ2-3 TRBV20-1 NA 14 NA CSADLGPSTDTQYF TGCAGTGCCGACCTTGGACCTAGCACAGATACGCAGTATTTT
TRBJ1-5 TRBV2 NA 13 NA CASSEKVYQPQHF TGTGCCAGCAGTGAAAAGGTTTATCAGCCCCAGCATTTT
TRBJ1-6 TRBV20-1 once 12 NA CSARDWGSPLHF TGCAGTGCTAGAGATTGGGGTTCACCCCTCCACTTT
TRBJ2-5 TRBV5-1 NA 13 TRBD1 CASSLGQGATQYF TGCGCCAGCAGCTTGGGACAGGGGGCGACCCAGTACTTC
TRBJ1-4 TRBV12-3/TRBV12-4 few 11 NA CASSFGRELFF TGTGCCAGCAGTTTCGGCAGAGAACTGTTTTTT
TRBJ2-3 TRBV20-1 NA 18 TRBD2 CSARMPTRGVPVSDTQYF TGCAGTGCCCGCATGCCCACTCGGGGGGTACCGGTGTCCGATACGCAGTATTTT
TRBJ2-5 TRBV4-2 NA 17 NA CASSQEITLAGRETQYF TGTGCCAGCAGCCAAGAAATCACTTTGGCAGGGCGGGAGACCCAGTACTTC
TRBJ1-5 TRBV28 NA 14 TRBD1 CASRRTGSNQPQHF TGTGCCAGCAGGCGGACAGGGAGCAATCAGCCCCAGCATTTT
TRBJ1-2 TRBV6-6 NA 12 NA CASRDQAYGYTF TGTGCCAGCAGGGATCAGGCATATGGCTACACCTTC
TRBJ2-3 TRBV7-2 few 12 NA CASSLMIDTQYF TGTGCCAGCAGCTTGATGATCGATACGCAGTATTTT
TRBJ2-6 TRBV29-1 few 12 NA CSAESGANVLTF TGCAGCGCCGAATCCGGGGCCAACGTCCTGACTTTC
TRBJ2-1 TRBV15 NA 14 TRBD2 CATSVGLAPNEQFF TGTGCCACCAGCGTCGGACTAGCCCCCAATGAGCAGTTCTTC
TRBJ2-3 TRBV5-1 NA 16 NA CASSLVRGAGTDTQYF TGCGCCAGCAGCTTGGTTCGGGGGGCCGGCACAGATACGCAGTATTTT
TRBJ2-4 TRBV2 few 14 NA CASISGLAKNIQYF TGTGCCAGCATTTCGGGTCTAGCCAAAAACATTCAGTACTTC
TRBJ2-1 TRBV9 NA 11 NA CASSVSGEQFF TGTGCCAGCAGCGTATCCGGTGAGCAGTTCTTC
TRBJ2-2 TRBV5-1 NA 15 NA CASSLAEGFTGELFF TGCGCCAGCAGCTTGGCAGAAGGGTTCACCGGGGAGCTGTTTTTT
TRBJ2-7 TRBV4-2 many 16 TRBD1 CASSTTTGLGSYEQYF TGTGCCAGCAGCACGACGACAGGGTTGGGCTCCTACGAGCAGTACTTC
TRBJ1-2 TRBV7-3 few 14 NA CASSLSAGSKGYTF TGTGCCAGCAGCTTAAGTGCCGGGTCGAAGGGCTACACCTTC
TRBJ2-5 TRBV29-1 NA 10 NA CSVLMETQYF TGCAGCGTTCTCATGGAGACCCAGTACTTC
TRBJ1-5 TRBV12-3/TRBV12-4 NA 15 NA CASRPRTGVDQPQHF TGTGCCAGCAGACCTAGAACGGGGGTGGATCAGCCCCAGCATTTT
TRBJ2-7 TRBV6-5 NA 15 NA CASSPGAGGSYEQYF TGTGCCAGCAGTCCCGGGGCAGGAGGTTCCTACGAGCAGTACTTC
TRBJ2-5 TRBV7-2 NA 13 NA CASVYRLPASKYF TGTGCCAGCGTCTATCGCCTTCCCGCGTCCAAGTACTTC
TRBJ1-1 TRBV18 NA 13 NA CASSQAMNTEAFF TGTGCCAGCTCACAGGCGATGAACACTGAAGCTTTCTTT
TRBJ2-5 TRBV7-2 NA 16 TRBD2 CASSLGYGGREETQYF TGTGCCAGCAGCTTAGGTTATGGAGGGAGGGAAGAGACCCAGTACTTC
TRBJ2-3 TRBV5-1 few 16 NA CASSSDTRGSTDTQYF TGCGCCAGCAGCTCCGATACTAGAGGTAGCACAGATACGCAGTATTTT
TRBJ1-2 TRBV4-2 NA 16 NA CASSQEEGTSNYGYTF TGTGCCAGCAGCCAAGAGGAAGGGACCTCTAACTATGGCTACACCTTC
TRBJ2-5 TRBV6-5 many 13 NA CASSPLGPETQYF TGTGCCAGCTCACCACTGGGGCCAGAGACCCAGTACTTC
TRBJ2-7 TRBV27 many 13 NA CASSISHPYEQYF TGTGCCAGCAGTATCTCCCACCCCTACGAGCAGTACTTC
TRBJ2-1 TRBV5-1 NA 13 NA CASSARTAHEQFF TGCGCCAGCAGCGCACGGACCGCCCATGAGCAGTTCTTC
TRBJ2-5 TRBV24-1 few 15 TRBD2 CATSEPLAGVETQYF TGTGCCACCAGTGAACCTCTAGCGGGGGTAGAGACCCAGTACTTC